The source of this TCR beta chain is a study of long-term antiretroviral therapy in people with HIV (dated by TCRdb to the early 2020s). Study-wide context: The earliest samples were collected about a decade before the 2015 WHO recommendation for immediate ART, when ART was typically delayed until CD4 counts fell. No cross-contamination during QIAcube processing was seen in test extractions of a monoclonal T-cell line run alongside around 34 polyclonal samples. This retrospective serial study examined whether starting ART and sustained HIV suppression were associated with changes in the composition and diversity of the TRB repertoire in peripheral blood. Among the roughly 30 participants with HIV, around ten were female. The cohort contributed about 180 cryopreserved PBMC samples from around 30 adults with confirmed HIV infection, collected serially over a mean of 6 years (range 1-12).

About this clone: It has no known antigen specificity. One base away there is no much larger clone; base qualities are not given.

To be included, a participant needed at least one PBMC sample from before ART initiation plus at least two post-ART samples. Every participant with HIV received treatment in the United States of America. Cryopreserved samples of about 0.95-10 million PBMC were thawed and washed before DNA extraction. At the time of the earliest PBMC sample for each participant with HIV, ages ranged from about 20 to 54 years. Per participant, PBMC samples came from 1-4 timepoints prior to ART initiation and 2-8 timepoints following ART initiation, for a median of 7 samples. For every participant, serial HIV viral load, CD4+ T-cell count, ART history and demographic data were obtained. Genomic DNA was extracted from unsorted PBMC with a Qiagen kit on a QIAcube, processed in batches of 12 samples. The CDR3 spans 16 residues, from the cysteine through the phenylalanine. Only the CDR3 part of the read is kept: 48 bases, read in frame from the first base. The germline V gene (reference sequence) sets CDR1 to MNHNY and CDR2 to SVGAGI. V is trimmed back by 0 bases and J by 4 bases, and the junction contains 6 bases that no gene match accounts for.

The immunoSEQ hsTCRB v3.0 assay was used at survey level resolution to sequence the TRB variable region. The target sequencing depth for TRB was about 40,000-55,000 T-cell genomes per sample. An Illumina MiSeq with a v3 150-cycle kit was used to sequence the pooled TRB libraries. Per the original workflow: Repertoire analysis was performed in R inside a reproducible Nextflow workflow that covered QC, data transformation and analysis. LymphoSeq2, an R package for AIRR-Seq data exploration, was used to implement custom analyses. After excluding a few samples that yielded fewer than 5000 total TRB sequences, some 190 HIV repertoires remained for analysis. Among the 170 to 200 retained HIV repertoires, approximately 59 were collected before ART initiation and roughly 130 after ART initiation. Repertoires were downsampled to 5000 TRB nucleotide sequences, and summary statistics were averaged over 100 downsampling iterations. Only TRB sequences with CDR3 regions of at least seven amino acids were retained for analysis. Two measures captured diversity: a Shannon entropy-derived clonality score and the Gini coefficient. In the repertoire networks, any two of the top 5000 CDR3 amino acid sequences were linked whenever the two sequences differed by an edit distance of one. For TRB CDR3 amino acid sequences, GLIPH2 was used to predict antigen specificity groups and MHC restriction. CDR3 amino acid sequences were matched against VDJdb and McPAS-TCR to flag known CMV, EBV, HIV or tissue antigen associations. Pre-ART, post-ART and control groups were compared with Wilcoxon signed-rank tests and Holm-Bonferroni correction. TCRdb limited this immuneACCESS table to in-frame rearrangements with V and J called. A share of clones is missing; checked studies link under half to unresolved V genes, and the rest is unexplained. V, J and clone size are those of that table, while D and trimming were read from the DNA. The sample table contains some 35,000 clones; only one count was recorded for about four fifths of them. The top ten clonotypes cover around 6.3% of the sample.

Findings and caveats that apply to the study as a whole: Inferences about post-ART repertoire changes were limited because no data were available on ART adherence, viral resistance or therapy changes. Starting ART was linked to a significant rise in TRB diversity, yet even with long-term ART the diversity remained significantly lower than in transplant donor controls. Because PBMC availability was limited, only the TCR beta chain was sequenced, with no alpha chain pairing. Because pre-ART samples had limited cell numbers, profiling was done on unsorted PBMC rather than on sorted CD4+ and CD8+ T cells. HIV repertoires had narrower CDR3 length ranges than controls, and the network structure suggested an antigen-experienced repertoire that shifted only slightly toward naive after ART. The samples span the years 2004 to 2017, and the ART regimens used at that time may not be as effective as current regimens. Expanded TRB clones identified before ART initiation dominated the repertoire at all time points, although this dominance fluctuated and declined in many PLHIV after ART.

Material: unsorted PBMCs, obtained 0.6 years after starting antiretroviral therapy. The rearranged segments are TRBV6-6 and TRBJ2-1, with TRBD2 identical over 7 junction bases. The clonotype comes from a man between 18 and 35 years old with HIV. The nucleotides read TGTGCCAGCAGTTACTCTCTAGCGGAGACTTACAATGAGCAGTTCTTC. It translates to CASSYSLAETYNEQFF.